This TCR beta chain was identified during a study of CD8 T cells in Susac syndrome. Germline CDR1 reads MNHEY; CDR2 reads SVGEGT. Trimming left V 11 bases short and J 6 bases short, with 10 bases between. CDR3 length: 11 amino acids. RNA, at roughly 0.45 to 1 ug, was reverse transcribed with random hexamers. TCR beta CDR3 was amplified by immunoSEQ covering 54 Vbeta and 13 Jbeta. TCRdb recomputed calls from the immunoSEQ multiplex PCR reads with MiXCR, one row per CDR3 protein. The table records fewer than 350,000 distinct CDR3 sequences, approximately 85% of them present only once. The authors sequenced TCR beta from blood CD8+ and CD4+ T cells. CD8+ and CD4+ T cells were negatively isolated; TEMRA cells were FACS-enriched.

Material for sequencing was CD8+ T cells from PBMCs. The source is a human donor with multiple sclerosis. This rearrangement joins TRBV6-2 or TRBV6-3 to TRBJ2-2; D not resolved. CDR3 DNA: TGTGCCTTCGTACCCCCCGGGGAGCTGTTTTTT. The encoded protein is CAFVPPGELFF.